The source of this T cell receptor (beta chain) is a study of cytomegalovirus exposure and HLA in healthy donors (dated by TCRdb to the late 2010s). The study in broad terms: An earlier analysis of several hundred of the donors reported 250 to 350 Gb of sequence data and 95 million to 140 million unique TCR beta sequences obtained from around 180 million T cells. Among about 370 genotyped donors of the cohort, an average of roughly 230,000 unique TCR beta nucleotide sequences was sequenced per donor, of which roughly 17% were non-productive. Donor age, sex, ethnicity and CMV serostatus were compiled alongside the repertoire data. High-throughput TCR immunosequencing, statistical association of individual TCRs with disease status, and machine learning were combined to predict cytomegalovirus infection status. Genome-wide SNP genotypes for about 65% of the roughly 670 donors were used in a later genetic analysis, which treated that subset as a discovery cohort. All discovery cohort repertoires had been generated using a single sequencing platform. In addition to the first cohort of 666 subjects, a separate validation cohort of over 90 different subjects was used. The aim of the study was to test whether cataloging public T cell receptors could identify signatures of past pathogen exposure. The number of typed donors differed by locus: about 620-640 for A, B, C, DRB1 and DQB1; 522 for DQA1; 606 for DPA1; and 400 to 480 for DPB1. A few DR-DQ haplotypes were treated as single units for association and clustering because of strong linkage in the cohort. Approximately 300 gigabases of sequencing data and around 90 million unique TCR sequences made up an early release that covered 500 to 700 HLA-typed donors. The later analysis used no new phenotypic data to find candidate immune exposures, relying instead on TCR beta sequences and their occurrence across donors. To decide whether each TCR beta V gene segment behaved as functional or pseudogenic, an earlier analysis of some 600 of the donors relied on high-throughput TCR beta sequencing. Class I and class II HLA loci were covered by the typing at four-digit resolution. To study patterns of TCR occurrence, a later analysis re-analyzed previously published TCR beta repertoires from 500 to 850 donors and added high-resolution HLA genotyping. The study profiled the T cell repertoires of some 610 subjects by immunosequencing and related them to cytomegalovirus serostatus. Among the roughly 400 genotyped donors, approximately 76% belonged to the genetic ancestry cluster associated with self-reported Caucasian donors. Summary of the overall study and its limitations: The authors suggested that the approach could potentially be generalized to other disease states and immunological phenotypes. Broadly in line with IMGT annotations, most TCR beta V segments showed up in productive rearrangements about 87% or about 30% of the time in an earlier analysis of around 550 of the donors. Because HLA typing was unavailable for some donors at each locus, only the typed subset was used in association tests. Cytomegalovirus status was reported to be diagnosed by the classifier with high specificity and sensitivity in both the original and validation cohorts. The study gave a list of more than 150 TCR beta chains associated with cytomegalovirus. According to a later genetic analysis, donors in an Asian-associated ancestry cluster had fewer N-insertions in productive TCRs than the roughly 660-donor mean. At a false discovery rate of 0.05, a later analysis linked around 15,000 TCR beta sequences to specific HLA alleles. Most TCR sequences were observed very rarely across donors, whereas some public TCRs were present in many individuals. Some IMGT-functional V segments, including TRBV6-2 and TRBV6-3, could not be distinguished by the 87-base-pair reads and were therefore excluded. In a later analysis, the rate of TCR association differed among HLA loci, with DRB1 alleles having the most associated TCRs and HLA-C alleles having the fewest. Strong co-occurrence of HLA alleles, especially DR and DQ, made assigning TCR associations to individual alleles difficult. In this cohort, only TCR beta chains were sequenced, and detectable features were limited by the absence of alpha or paired-chain data. Linkage disequilibrium might explain the correlated functional status among segregating V segments, but an unknown experimental factor could not be excluded. Sequencing depth was assumed to be roughly uniform across donors in the presence/absence analyses, though that assumption may not hold. In vitro tests confirmed that three of the cytomegalovirus-associated TCR beta chains recognize cytomegalovirus antigens. Immune exposure information for the cohort was limited to CMV serostatus. In a later analysis, several top co-occurrence clusters were reported to appear linked to parvovirus B19, influenza, CMV and Epstein-Barr virus. In a later analysis, HLA-associated TCR beta chains were found to be more clonally expanded and to have lower generation probabilities than equally common non-associated chains. Because counts were too low, fewer than 20 rarely observed V segments, including chromosome 9 orphons, were excluded from the earlier analysis of under 650 of the donors. Most CMV-associated TCR beta chains appeared to be HLA-restricted in a later analysis, and the HLA associations seemed to be driven largely by CMV exposure. A further reported finding was that TCR beta sequences accurately predicted the HLA-A and HLA-B alleles for most subjects in the first cohort. A cluster of highly shared sequence variants was judged likely to be a technical artifact of the sequencing pipeline. An association between a missense DCLRE1C variant and V-gene and J-gene trimming of TCR beta chains was found in a later genetic analysis and replicated in an independent cohort.

Receptor libraries were prepared by the immunoSEQ multiplex PCR assay. For the multiplex PCR, a mixture combining 60 forward primers for TCR Vbeta segments and 13 reverse primers for TCR Jbeta segments was used. Amplification of the CDR3 region of rearranged TCR beta genes was performed with a multiplex PCR assay on genomic DNA. On the Illumina HiSeq System, the amplified TCR beta libraries were sequenced as 87-base-pair reads. Under the source paper's analysis protocol: A later analysis counted some 80 million unique TCR beta chains across the roughly 700 repertoires, and around 9.9 million of these chains were shared by at least two donors. Raw reads were error-corrected and collapsed into unique sequences with a nearest-neighbor algorithm that merged closely related sequences to remove PCR and sequencing errors. To assign V, D and J gene segments, CDR3 sequences were aligned to IMGT reference sequences. For a sequence to be retained, a match of at least six nucleotides to both a V gene segment and a J gene segment was required. A rearrangement counted as productive if the CDR3 had no stop codons and remained in frame with V and J, and every other rearrangement counted as non-productive. CDR3 was defined according to IMGT convention as the region running from the second conserved V-encoded cysteine to the conserved J-encoded phenylalanine. In an earlier analysis of around 640 of the donors, sequences lacking an unambiguous match to a single V gene segment were excluded. In an earlier analysis of 587 of the donors, a V segment was called functional when productive rearrangements were above 56.7%, and segregating when the standard deviation between donors exceeded 5%. A statistical classification framework was built to diagnose cytomegalovirus status from the catalog of TCR beta chain sequences. In a later analysis, TCR nucleotide sequences were compared against IMGT/GENE-DB human TR gene sequences so that V and J genes could be assigned. A later analysis assigned CDR3 sequences and most-parsimonious VDJ recombination scenarios with the TCRdist pipeline. In a later analysis, each TCR beta chain was defined by its CDR3 amino acid sequence together with its V-gene family, and reads without a unique V-gene family were excluded. To address suspected cross-contamination and a sequencing artifact, a later analysis removed roughly 640 highly shared, low-generation-probability nucleotide sequences. In a later analysis, a clonal expansion index for each public chain was calculated from normalized within-repertoire ranks of inferred template counts. In a later analysis, generation probabilities were computed with a VDJ recombination model fitted to out-of-frame rearrangements, and the resulting probabilities were checked against IGoR. A later analysis scored TCR-TCR, TCR-HLA and TCR-CMV co-occurrence with hypergeometric tests, applying a repertoire-size bias correction to TCR pairs. In a later analysis, false discovery rates were estimated by permuting HLA or CMV assignments 20 times. A later analysis grouped co-occurring TCRs with DBSCAN, adding TCRdist sequence similarity when clustering within HLA-allele-positive subsets. Repertoires with fewer than 30,000 or more than 120,000 public chains, plus five repertoires with anomalous nucleotide sharing, were excluded from co-occurrence clustering. TCRdb mirrors the immuneACCESS table, restricted to in-frame sequences. Some clones are absent from its copies; in checked studies, under half trace to an unresolved V gene, and the reason for the others is unknown. The D gene and trimming were derived from the DNA, and the V and J assignments and clone size from that table. Within this sample are 90,000 to 100,000 clones, with approximately 76% of them counted one time only. Around 7% of the sample rests with the top ten.

CDR1 and CDR2 are drawn from the germline V gene: MNHEY, SVGAGI. Trimmed from V: 7 bases; trimmed from J: 4 bases; junction bases lacking a gene match: 9. CDR3 length: 14 amino acids, cysteine to phenylalanine. Of the read, only the CDR3 DNA is kept; its 42 bases are in frame from base 1. As regards this clone: The target of this receptor is not known. No much larger clone exists at a distance of one base, and base qualities are not known.

The cohort comprised some 730 healthy bone marrow donors. Cohort members were all nominally healthy when sampled, although unrecorded immune exposures were likely present. The donor tested CMV seropositive and was one of the 289 seropositive cohort members. A peripheral blood sample was provided by each donor, and peripheral blood mononuclear cells were used for TCR beta sequencing. Genomic DNA was extracted from the blood cell samples with the Qiagen DNeasy Blood Extraction Kit. The TCR comes from a man between 40 and 49 years old in good health and CMV-seropositive. The chain is encoded by TRBV6-5 joined to TRBJ1-2, with TRBD1 matching 7 junction bases. Sequencing was carried out using PBMCs. Read as DNA, the sequence is TGTGCCAGCAAGTATACAGGGGCCGGCTATGGCTACACCTTC. Translated, this gives CASKYTGAGYGYTF.